A single sample gave rise to the 19 T cell receptor beta chains below, sequenced in a study of blood T cell repertoires in COVID-19. Sequenced by immunoSEQ multiplex PCR; TCRdb stores in-frame clones only, minus some. Among about 75,000 clones listed, approximately 86% were seen once. The sequenced sample was peripheral blood. The receptors come from a woman aged 45-65 years with acute or convalescent COVID-19.

The chain joins TRBV6-2 or TRBV6-3 to TRBJ2-2; TRBD2 agrees at 8 bases. Germline CDR1 reads MNHEY; CDR2 reads SVGEGT. The V and J ends lost 0 bases and 1 base, in that order; junction bases with no gene match: 4. The CDR3 consists of 17 residues. The CDR3 protein is CASSYSSSGRNTGELFF. CDR3 nucleotides: TGTGCCAGCAGTTACTCGTCTAGCGGGCGGAACACCGGGGAGCTGTTTTTT.

The gene calls are TRBV4-1 and TRBJ2-3; 11 nucleotides align to TRBD1. This CDR3 is built from 17 residues. The V gene's germline CDR1 is MGHRA and CDR2 YSYEKL. Trimming cost V 1 base and J 8 bases; bases outside gene matches: 11. The CDR3 is CASSQGTGTGGRGTQYF. DNA of the CDR3: TGCGCCAGCAGCCAAGGGACCGGGACAGGGGGGAGAGGTACGCAGTATTTT.

The gene calls are TRBV6-5 and TRBJ1-2; D unresolved. V lost 7 bases, J lost 0 bases, and 15 bases lay in between. Germline-derived CDR1 and CDR2 are MNHEY and SVGAGI. CDR3 size: 15 residues. The CDR3 DNA reads TGTGCCAGCACCCCCAACGGGGAAGCTAACTATGGCTACACCTTC. It translates to CASTPNGEANYGYTF.

The J gene is TRBJ1-5, the V gene TRBV20-1; 7 positions agree with TRBD1. This CDR3 is built from 14 residues. The V gene end was trimmed by 3 bases and the J gene end by 2 bases; junction bases not matched to a gene: 4. Germline V gene lookup returns CDR1 DFQATT and CDR2 SNEGSKA (reference sequence). The CDR3 DNA is TGCAGTGCTAGTCCCCAGGGGGGCAATCAGCCCCAGCATTTT. This translates into CSASPQGGNQPQHF.

The chain is built from TRBV6-2 or TRBV6-3 and TRBJ2-1; D is possibly TRBD2 (6 bases). Per the germline V gene, CDR1 is MNHEY and CDR2 is SVGEGT. V was clipped by 4 bases and J by 7 bases, with 11 bases between them. There are 13 residues in the CDR3. CDR3 nucleotides: TGTGCCAGCAGTTTACGGGACTGGAATGAGCAGTTCTTC. Its translation: CASSLRDWNEQFF.

This clone came up once. The gene calls are TRBV7-9 and TRBJ1-2; D is perhaps TRBD1 (5 bases). CDR1 and CDR2 from the germline V gene are SEHNR and FQNEAQ (reference sequence). The CDR3 runs 15 residues. V lost 0 bases, J lost 6 bases, and 14 bases lay in between. This chain's CDR3 is CASSLAGRDVDGYTF. For the CDR3, the DNA is TGTGCCAGCAGCTTAGCGGGCAGGGATGTTGATGGCTACACCTTC. The variable domain in full, completed from reference TRBV7-9 and TRBJ1-2, reads DTGVSQNPRHKITKRGQNVTFRCDPISEHNRLYWYRQTLGQGPEFLTYFQNEAQLEKSRLLSDRFSAERPKGSFSTLEIQRTEQGDSAMYLCASSLAGRDVDGYTFGSGTRLTVV.

Only a few counts were recorded for this clone. The chain couples TRBV6-5 to TRBJ2-7, with D unresolved. Germline CDR1 MNHEY, CDR2 SVGAGI. This CDR3 has 11 amino acids. The V end lost 4 bases, the J end lost 9 bases, and 10 bases lay between the germline ends. CDR3 amino acids: CASSSSRVQYF. CDR3 DNA: TGTGCCAGCAGTTCTTCCCGCGTGCAGTACTTC.

The V call is TRBV6-2 or TRBV6-3, the J call TRBJ1-1; TRBD1 matches at 7 bases. Germline trimming cut 5 bases from V and 3 bases from J; bases unmatched to any gene: 3. The CDR3 sequence is 13 residues long. Germline V lookup: CDR1 MNHEY, CDR2 SVGEGT. The CDR3 DNA follows: TGTGCCAGCAGTCGGGACAGCCACACTGAAGCTTTCTTT. This translates into CASSRDSHTEAFF.

The V and J genes are TRBV19 and TRBJ2-5, with TRBD2 matching over 7 bases. The J segment lost 4 bases and the V segment lost 1 base, leaving 3 bases of the junction unmatched. CDR3 length equals 14 residues. In germline, CDR1 is LNHDA, CDR2 SQIVND (reference sequence). The CDR3: CASSIGRGRETQYF. DNA for the CDR3: TGTGCCAGTAGTATAGGTCGCGGGAGAGAGACCCAGTACTTC.

This chain links TRBV12-3 or TRBV12-4 with TRBJ2-7; TRBD1 might be the D (6 bases). CDR3 size: 13 residues. V gave up 7 bases and J gave up 2 bases, with 12 bases separating them. CDR3 amino acids: CASNQGSTYEQYF. CDR3 sequence (DNA): TGTGCCAGCAATCAGGGGTCCACCTACGAGCAGTACTTC.

The V call is TRBV7-2, the J call TRBJ1-2; no definite D call. The V gene lost 3 bases and the J gene lost 8 bases, with 22 bases spanning the gap. This CDR3 region has 16 residues. CDR1 is SGHTA and CDR2 is FQGNSA in the germline V gene. CDR3 protein: CASSLQTGSPYSGYTF. CDR3 DNA sequence: TGTGCCAGCAGCTTGCAAACCGGGTCTCCATATTCCGGCTACACCTTC.

The chain is built from TRBV28 and TRBJ2-7, with 9 bases fitting TRBD2. The CDR3 has 14 residues. The germline V gene encodes CDR1 MDHEN and CDR2 SYDVKM. V lost 3 bases and J lost 3; bases outside the gene matches: 3. CDR3 region: CASSLLAGNYEQYF. As DNA, the CDR3 is TGTGCCAGCAGTTTGCTAGCGGGAAACTACGAGCAGTACTTC.

The chain uses TRBV19 and TRBJ2-3; 15 nucleotides align to TRBD2. The J segment lost 2 bases and the V segment lost 9 bases, leaving 12 bases of the junction unmatched. The CDR3 has 18 amino acids. In germline, CDR1 is LNHDA, CDR2 SQIVND (reference sequence). The chain's CDR3 is CASNPGLAGGEYTDTQYF. In nucleotides, the CDR3 is TGTGCCAGCAATCCGGGACTAGCGGGGGGAGAATACACAGATACGCAGTATTTT. Full variable domain (rest looked up from reference TRBV19 and TRBJ2-3): DGGITQSPKYLFRKEGQNVTLSCEQNLNHDAMYWYRQDPGQGLRLIYYSQIVNDFQKGDIAEGYSVSREKKESFPLTVTSAQKNPTAFYLCASNPGLAGGEYTDTQYFGPGTRLTVL.

This clone has a handful of counts. The chain links TRBV7-9 to TRBJ2-1, with TRBD2 identical over 8 bases. Germline lookup yields CDR1 SEHNR and CDR2 FQNEAQ (reference sequence). The CDR3 contains 15 residues. V shed 1 base and J 7 bases; nucleotides not matched to a gene: 6. CDR3 coding DNA: TGTGCCAGCAGCTTAGATGGGACTAGGACGAATGAGCAGTTCTTC. Translated, it gives CASSLDGTRTNEQFF.

The V gene is TRBV14, the J gene TRBJ2-7; no definite D call. The V gene's germline CDR1 is SGHDN and CDR2 FVKESK. CDR3 length: 13 amino acids. Trimming pared 0 bases from V and 4 bases from J, leaving 7 bases between. In nucleotides, the CDR3 is TGTGCCAGCAGCCAAGAGCCAGAATACGAGCAGTACTTC. Its protein product is CASSQEPEYEQYF.

This rearrangement joins TRBV9 to TRBJ1-1; D is unresolved. In germline, CDR1 is SGDLS, CDR2 YYNGEE. V was trimmed by 4 bases and J by 0 bases, leaving 16 bases between them. There are 16 residues in the CDR3. CDR3 coding DNA: TGTGCCAGCAGCCCACCCTTGGCTTCCATGAACACTGAAGCTTTCTTT. Its protein product is CASSPPLASMNTEAFF.

This sequence joins TRBV18 and TRBJ2-5; D ambiguous. This CDR3 is built from 13 residues. Trimming stripped 3 bases from V and 1 base from J, with 6 bases between. Germline assignment: CDR1 KGHSH and CDR2 LQKENI. The CDR3 sequence: CASSPLLQETQYF. CDR3 nucleotides: TGTGCCAGCTCACCTCTCCTCCAAGAGACCCAGTACTTC.

The gene calls are TRBV3-1 (or the pseudogene TRBV3-2) and TRBJ1-4, with 10 nucleotides matching TRBD1. The V gene end was trimmed by 4 bases and the J gene end by 8 bases; junction bases not matched to a gene: 7. In germline, CDR1 is LGHDT, CDR2 YNNKEL (reference sequence). The CDR3 totals 15 residues. CDR3 loop: CASSLPGTGDEKLFF. The DNA for the CDR3 is TGTGCCAGCAGCCTCCCCGGGACAGGGGACGAAAAACTGTTTTTT.

This chain joins TRBV6-5 and TRBJ2-1; possibly TRBD2 for D (5 bases). V was trimmed by 2 bases and J by 7 bases, leaving 9 bases between them. CDR1 is MNHEY, CDR2 SVGAGI, per germline. The CDR3 sequence is 13 residues long. CDR3 sequence (DNA): TGTGCCAGCAGTTACGCTTCGGGGAATGAGCAGTTCTTC. Translating it yields CASSYASGNEQFF.